Here is one T cell receptor (beta chain) with its context. This receptor's antigen is unknown. No much larger clonotype is one base removed from it; base qualities were not supplied. The data belong to a study of cytomegalovirus exposure and HLA in healthy donors (dated by TCRdb to about 2017). Background on the whole study: In an earlier analysis of under 600 of the donors, about 260 Gb of sequence data and some 100 million unique TCR beta sequences from about 179 million T cells were reported. Approximately 300 gigabases of sequencing data and around 80 million unique TCR sequences made up an early release that covered approximately 650 HLA-typed donors. Among the approximately 400 genotyped donors, under 90% belonged to the genetic ancestry cluster associated with self-reported Caucasian donors. The study aimed to test whether signatures of past pathogen exposure could be identified by cataloging public T cell receptors. The T cell repertoires of about 700 subjects were profiled by immunosequencing and related to cytomegalovirus serostatus. In addition to the first cohort of 666 subjects, a separate validation cohort of 100 to 150 different subjects was used. To predict cytomegalovirus infection status, the study brought together high-throughput TCR immunosequencing, statistical association of individual TCRs with disease status, and machine learning. In a later analysis, previously published TCR beta repertoires from roughly 710 donors were re-analyzed and high-resolution HLA genotyping was added so that TCR occurrence patterns could be studied. Rather than using new phenotypic data, the later analysis identified candidate immune exposures from TCR beta sequences and from how often those sequences occurred across donors. To decide whether each TCR beta V gene segment behaved as functional or pseudogenic, an earlier analysis of approximately 600 of the donors relied on high-throughput TCR beta sequencing. Donor age, sex, ethnicity and CMV serostatus were collected together with the repertoire data. A later genetic analysis took genome-wide SNP genotypes for about 65% of the 666 donors and used that subset as a discovery cohort. Every discovery cohort repertoire had been produced on one sequencing platform. Both class I and class II loci were covered by HLA typing, at four-digit resolution. Typing coverage varied by locus: roughly 629-630 donors for A, B, C, DRB1 and DQB1; more than 500 for DQA1; over 600 for DPA1; around 450 for DPB1. About five DR-DQ haplotypes were treated as single units for association and clustering because of strong linkage in the cohort. Among 398 genotyped donors of the cohort, an average of roughly 230,000 unique TCR beta nucleotide sequences was sequenced per donor, of which 15% to 20% were non-productive. General conclusions and limits of the study: It was suggested by the authors that the approach could potentially be generalized to other disease states and immunological phenotypes. Sequencing depth was assumed to be roughly uniform across donors in the presence/absence analyses, though that assumption may not hold. Because HLA typing was missing for some donors at each locus, association tests included only the typed subset. Some IMGT-functional V segments, including TRBV6-2 and TRBV6-3, could not be distinguished by the 87-base-pair reads and were therefore excluded. A cluster of highly shared sequence variants was judged likely to represent a technical artifact of the sequencing pipeline. According to a later genetic analysis, donors in an Asian-associated ancestry cluster had fewer N-insertions in productive TCRs than the approximately 670-donor mean. According to a later analysis, most CMV-associated TCR beta chains appeared to be HLA-restricted, and the HLA associations seemed to be driven largely by CMV exposure. In vitro tests confirmed that a few of the cytomegalovirus-associated TCR beta chains recognize cytomegalovirus antigens. Correlated functional status among segregating V segments might reflect linkage disequilibrium, but an unknown experimental factor could not be ruled out. This cohort had only TCR beta chains sequenced, and the lack of alpha or paired-chain data limited which features could be detected. A further reported finding was that TCR beta sequences accurately predicted the HLA-A and HLA-B alleles for most subjects in the first cohort. Across donors, most TCR sequences were observed very rarely, whereas some public TCRs were present in many individuals. A later genetic analysis associated a missense DCLRE1C variant with V-gene and J-gene trimming of TCR beta chains, and an independent cohort replicated the association. According to a later analysis, TCR association rates differed among HLA loci, with DRB1 alleles showing the most associated TCRs and HLA-C alleles showing the fewest. In a later analysis, HLA-associated TCR beta chains were found to be more clonally expanded and to have lower generation probabilities than equally common non-associated chains. A later analysis reported that several top co-occurrence clusters appeared linked to parvovirus B19, influenza, CMV and Epstein-Barr virus. Specific HLA alleles were associated with some 15,000 TCR beta sequences at a false discovery rate of 0.05 in a later analysis. Over 15 rarely observed V segments, including chromosome 9 orphons, were excluded from the earlier analysis of a few hundred of the donors because counts were too low. When HLA alleles, especially DR and DQ, strongly co-occurred, TCR associations were difficult to assign to individual alleles. In an earlier analysis of approximately 590 of the donors, most TCR beta V segments were observed in productive rearrangements about 87% or about 30% of the time, broadly matching IMGT annotations. The only immune exposure information available for the cohort was CMV serostatus. A total of 150 to 200 TCR beta chains were listed by the study as associated with cytomegalovirus. The classifier was reported to diagnose cytomegalovirus status with high specificity and sensitivity in both the original cohort and the validation cohort.

The cohort consisted of 600 to 700 healthy bone marrow donors. All cohort members were sampled while nominally healthy, although unrecorded immune exposures were likely present. The donor tested CMV seronegative and was one of the 352 seronegative cohort members. Every donor gave a peripheral blood sample, and the peripheral blood mononuclear cells from that sample were used for TCR beta sequencing. Genomic DNA extraction from the blood cell samples was performed with the Qiagen DNeasy Blood Extraction Kit. V was cut back by 9 bases and J by 0 bases, leaving a gap of 12 bases between them. From cysteine to phenylalanine, the CDR3 is 14 amino acids long. Of the read, only the CDR3 DNA is kept; its 42 bases are in frame from base 1. The germline V gene sets CDR1 to MDHEN and CDR2 to SYDVKM. The method was the immunoSEQ multiplex PCR assay. The multiplex PCR relied on a mix of 60 forward primers for TCR Vbeta segments and 13 reverse primers for TCR Jbeta segments. The CDR3 region of rearranged TCR beta genes was amplified from genomic DNA with a multiplex PCR assay. The amplified TCR beta libraries were sequenced on the Illumina HiSeq System as 87-base-pair reads. The study's processing was this. In a later analysis, tens of millions of unique TCR beta chains were counted across the approximately 670 repertoires, and approximately 9.9 million of these chains were shared by at least two donors. To remove PCR and sequencing errors, raw reads were error-corrected and collapsed into unique sequences using a nearest-neighbor algorithm that merged closely related sequences. CDR3 sequences were aligned to IMGT reference sequences to assign V, D and J gene segments. For a sequence to be retained, a match of at least six nucleotides to both a V gene segment and a J gene segment was required. A rearrangement counted as productive if the CDR3 had no stop codons and remained in frame with V and J, and every other rearrangement counted as non-productive. CDR3 was defined according to IMGT convention as the region running from the second conserved V-encoded cysteine to the conserved J-encoded phenylalanine. The earlier analysis of 500 to 650 of the donors excluded any sequence lacking an unambiguous match to a single V gene segment. In an earlier analysis of almost 600 of the donors, a V segment was called functional when productive rearrangements were above 56.7%, and segregating when the standard deviation between donors exceeded 5%. A statistical classification framework was built for diagnosing cytomegalovirus status from the catalog of TCR beta chain sequences. In a later analysis, TCR nucleotide sequences were compared against IMGT/GENE-DB human TR gene sequences so that V and J genes could be assigned. The TCRdist pipeline was used in a later analysis to assign CDR3 sequences and most-parsimonious VDJ recombination scenarios. In a later analysis, each TCR beta chain was defined by its CDR3 amino acid sequence together with its V-gene family, and reads without a unique V-gene family were excluded. A later analysis removed 600 or so highly shared, low-generation-probability nucleotide sequences to deal with suspected cross-contamination and a sequencing artifact. A later analysis calculated a clonal expansion index for each public chain from normalized within-repertoire ranks of inferred template counts. In a later analysis, generation probabilities were computed with a VDJ recombination model fitted to out-of-frame rearrangements, and the resulting probabilities were checked against IGoR. A later analysis scored TCR-TCR, TCR-HLA and TCR-CMV co-occurrence with hypergeometric tests, applying a repertoire-size bias correction to TCR pairs. To estimate false discovery rates, a later analysis permuted the HLA or CMV assignments 20 times. In a later analysis, co-occurring TCRs were grouped using DBSCAN, with TCRdist sequence similarity added in when clustering inside HLA-allele-positive subsets. Repertoires with fewer than 30,000 or more than 120,000 public chains, plus five repertoires with anomalous nucleotide sharing, were excluded from co-occurrence clustering. TCRdb limited this immuneACCESS table to in-frame rearrangements with V and J called. A share of clones is missing; checked studies link under half to unresolved V genes, and the rest is unexplained. The V and J calls and clone size were taken over from that table, and D and trimming were inferred from the DNA. Within this sample are roughly 200,000 clones, with around 76% of them counted one time only. 0.63% of the sample goes to the ten largest clones.

This clonotype was sampled from a man between 18 and 35 years old in good health and CMV-seronegative. The source material was PBMCs. Recombination joined TRBV28 with TRBJ1-5, and possibly TRBD1, on 6 matching bases. CDR3 protein: CARPRGYSNQPQHF. The DNA is as follows: TGTGCCAGACCTAGGGGGTATAGCAATCAGCCCCAGCATTTT.